The 15 T cell receptor beta chains reported below all come from one sample, sequenced in a study of blood T cell repertoires in COVID-19. Profiled with immunoSEQ multiplex PCR; TCRdb holds only in-frame clones, not every one. The sample has 200,000 to 300,000 clones; 84% are singletons. Specimen: peripheral blood. Every receptor here comes from a man between 45 and 60 years old with acute or convalescent COVID-19.

The rearrangement links TRBV6-6 to TRBJ1-3; 10 bases match TRBD1. The germline V gene has CDR1 MNHNY and CDR2 SVGAGI (reference sequence). The CDR3 contains 16 residues. V lost 6 bases and J lost 0; bases outside the gene matches: 5. CDR3 DNA: TGTGCCAGCAGGGACAGGGGGGAATACTCTGGAAACACCATATATTTT. It translates to CASRDRGEYSGNTIYF.

This chain uses TRBV10-2 with TRBJ2-2; 9 nucleotides agree with TRBD2. Germline-derived CDR1 and CDR2 are WSHSY and SAAADI. The trim removed 8 bases at V and 1 base at J, leaving 8 bases unmatched. CDR3 size: 16 residues. The CDR3 loop is CASATSGLENTGELFF. The CDR3, as DNA: TGCGCCAGCGCGACTAGCGGTCTGGAGAACACCGGGGAGCTGTTTTTT.

V is TRBV28 and J is TRBJ2-2, with a possible D match to TRBD1 (6 bases). Trimming stripped 4 bases from V and 0 bases from J, with 18 bases between. Germline V CDR1 and CDR2: MDHEN, SYDVKM. This CDR3 has 18 amino acids. This chain's CDR3 is CASSSPVFEGANTGELFF. DNA for the CDR3: TGTGCCAGCAGTTCCCCCGTTTTTGAGGGGGCGAACACCGGGGAGCTGTTTTTT.

The chain has TRBV3-1 (or the pseudogene TRBV3-2) and TRBJ2-7; 9 bases are shared with TRBD2. Germline CDR1 and CDR2: LGHDT and YNNKEL (reference sequence). This CDR3 is 15 amino acids long. The J segment lost 6 bases and the V segment lost 1 base, leaving 7 bases of the junction unmatched. CDR3 sequence (DNA): TGTGCCAGCAGCCAAGGGAGTGGGACTAGCCCCGAGCAGTACTTC. Translation: CASSQGSGTSPEQYF.

This rearrangement joins TRBV11-3 to TRBJ1-1; 9 bases line up with TRBD1. The CDR3 consists of 15 residues. Germline V lookup: CDR1 SGHNT, CDR2 YENEEA. V gave up 5 bases and J gave up 1 base; unmatched junction bases: 5. The CDR3, as DNA: TGTGCCAGCAGCACCGCGGGACAGGGGAACACTGAAGCTTTCTTT. Translation gives CASSTAGQGNTEAFF.

V usage is TRBV29-1 and J usage is TRBJ1-2; possible D gene TRBD1, 6 bases. The CDR3 consists of 12 residues. Trimming stripped 7 bases from V and 2 bases from J, with 11 bases between. Looked up from germline, CDR1 is SQVTM and CDR2 is ANQGSEA. CDR3 sequence: CSAAQGNYGYTF. For the CDR3, the DNA is TGCAGCGCCGCACAGGGAAACTATGGCTACACCTTC.

The gene calls are TRBV10-2 and TRBJ1-2; D ambiguous. The V and J ends lost 1 base and 8 bases respectively, with 8 bases between them. In germline, CDR1 is WSHSY, CDR2 SAAADI. The CDR3 spans 12 residues. The CDR3 reads CASSELQWGYTF. The CDR3 nucleotides read TGCGCCAGCAGTGAGTTACAATGGGGCTACACCTTC.

This clone was seen a few times. The rearrangement joins TRBV7-8 to TRBJ2-5; 10 nucleotides agree with TRBD1. V lost 1 base to trimming and J lost 3 bases; unmatched junction nucleotides: 8. The CDR3 length is 17 residues. Germline V lookup: CDR1 SGHVS, CDR2 FQNEAQ. CDR3 nucleotide sequence: TGTGCCAGCAGCTTAGGCCCCCGGACAGGGGGTAAAGAGACCCAGTACTTC. Amino acids: CASSLGPRTGGKETQYF.

This chain links TRBV5-1 with TRBJ2-7; the D gene is possibly TRBD2 (6 bases). CDR3 length: 15 residues. Germline lookup yields CDR1 SGHRS and CDR2 YFSETQ. The V and J ends lost 4 bases and 9 bases respectively, with 23 bases between them. The CDR3 DNA reads as TGCGCCAGCAGCGTATCTCCTAGCGAGCCTACGTTGCAGTACTTC. This sequence encodes CASSVSPSEPTLQYF.

The chain employs TRBV30 and TRBJ2-2; 9 nucleotides agree with TRBD1. This CDR3 is 15 amino acids long. The V segment lost 6 bases and the J segment 4 bases; nucleotides outside the gene matches: 9. CDR1 and CDR2 from the germline V gene are GTSNPN and SVGIG (reference sequence). CDR3 sequence: CACPSGQGFTGELFF. CDR3 sequence (DNA): TGTGCCTGCCCGAGCGGACAGGGGTTCACCGGGGAGCTGTTTTTT.

The chain is built from TRBV2 and TRBJ2-7; TRBD2 matches at 11 bases. V trimming: 7 bases; J trimming: 4 bases; junction bases outside the gene matches: 6. Germline V gene data show CDR1 as SNHLY and CDR2 as FYNNEI. This CDR3 region has 14 residues. DNA of the CDR3: TGTGCCAGCACTTCTCTAGCGGGAGGATACGAGCAGTACTTC. Its translation: CASTSLAGGYEQYF. Drawing the rest from reference TRBV2 and TRBJ2-7, the complete variable domain is EPEVTQTPSHQVTQMGQEVILRCVPISNHLYFYWYRQILGQKVEFLVSFYNNEISEKSEIFDDQFSVERPDGSNFTLKIRSTKLEDSAMYFCASTSLAGGYEQYFGPGTRLTVT.

CDR3 sequence (DNA): TGTGCCAGCAGCGGTCAGGGCTCTGGAAACACCATATATTTT. It encodes CASSGQGSGNTIYF. J is TRBJ1-3 and V is TRBV6-5; D might be TRBD1 (5 bases). Trimming pared 6 bases from V and 0 bases from J, leaving 9 bases between. Germline V lookup: CDR1 MNHEY, CDR2 SVGAGI. There are 14 residues in the CDR3.

The genes are TRBV27 and TRBJ2-7, with D possibly being TRBD1 (6 bases). The CDR3 is made up of 15 amino acids. Trimming left V 4 bases short and J 3 bases short, with 16 bases between. The germline gives CDR1 MNHEY, CDR2 SMNVEV (reference sequence). As DNA, the CDR3 is TGTGCCAGCAGTTGGGGCAGGGGATTTTACTACGAGCAGTACTTC. It encodes CASSWGRGFYYEQYF.

Only a few counts were recorded for this clone. The chain carries TRBV27 and TRBJ1-1, with D hard to call. The V and J ends lost 3 bases and 9 bases respectively, with 14 bases between them. This CDR3 has 13 amino acids. CDR1 and CDR2 (germline): MNHEY, SMNVEV (reference sequence). CDR3: CASSFEGSRQAFF. As DNA, the CDR3 is TGTGCCAGCAGTTTTGAAGGGAGTAGACAAGCTTTCTTT.

Many counts were recorded for this clone. V is TRBV7-6 and J is TRBJ2-7, with 9 nucleotides matching TRBD1. After removal of 4 bases from V and 1 base from J, the junction contained 5 bases not matched to a gene. The CDR3 has 15 residues. Germline V gene data show CDR1 as SGHVS and CDR2 as FNYEAQ. The chain's CDR3 is CASSSGQGRSYEQYF. The CDR3 DNA reads TGTGCCAGCAGCTCGGGACAGGGTAGGTCCTACGAGCAGTACTTC.